The next 22 T cell receptor beta chains were all read from a single sample in a study of control samples from healthy donors and cancer patients (dated by TCRdb to between 2020 and 2021). To prepare the library, the immunoSEQ multiplex PCR assay was applied. TCRdb retrieved this table from immuneACCESS and kept in-frame rearrangements only. Not all clones are present; in checked studies, unresolved V genes account for under half, and no reason is known for the remainder. Counted in this sample were 70,000 to 95,000 clones; more than 75% of them appeared once. The ten biggest clones cover around a fifth of the sample. The specimen was blood. The receptors derive from a man aged 45-60 years in good health.

V usage is TRBV12-3 or TRBV12-4 and J usage is TRBJ1-1; D might be TRBD1 (5 bases). V lost 8 bases, J lost 7 bases, and 14 bases lay in between. This CDR3 is 12 amino acids long. The CDR3 reads CASGPGALEAFF. In DNA form, the CDR3 reads TGTGCCAGCGGGCCCGGGGCACTTGAAGCTTTCTTT.

This chain connects TRBV7-2 to TRBJ2-5; 9 nucleotides match TRBD1. Losses at the gene ends were 0 bases for V and 6 bases for J; bases not matched to a gene: 5. Per the germline V gene, CDR1 is SGHTA and CDR2 is FQGNSA. The CDR3 is made up of 15 amino acids. The CDR3, as DNA: TGTGCCAGCAGCTTAGCAACAGGGGGCATAAAGACCCAGTACTTC. Protein product: CASSLATGGIKTQYF.

In its sample, this clone was seen a few times. This rearrangement joins TRBV6-1 to TRBJ2-7; D call uncertain. The ends were cut back, 3 bases at V and 2 bases at J, with 11 bases in the middle. Germline V gives CDR1 MNHNS, CDR2 SASEGT. This CDR3 contains 14 residues. In DNA form, the CDR3 reads TGTGCCAGCAGTGAGTGGCAGGAAACCTACGAGCAGTACTTC. It is translated as CASSEWQETYEQYF.

The chain employs TRBV5-1 and TRBJ2-3, with 7 bases lining up with TRBD2. The CDR3 length is 15 residues. J was trimmed by 4 bases and V by 0 bases; bases with no gene match: 5. The germline V gene has CDR1 SGHRS and CDR2 YFSETQ. The CDR3 loop is CASSLAGAGADTQYF. CDR3 bases: TGCGCCAGCAGCTTGGCCGGTGCGGGAGCAGATACGCAGTATTTT.

This chain uses TRBV6-2 or TRBV6-3 with TRBJ2-6; the D call may be TRBD1 or TRBD2 (5 bases each). The germline V gene has CDR1 MNHEY and CDR2 SVGEGT. The CDR3 contains 18 residues. The V end was cut by 2 bases, the J end by 0 bases, with 14 bases between. The CDR3 DNA sequence: TGTGCCAGCAGTTACGCCGGGGCCTCCGGCTCTGGGGCCAACGTCCTGACTTTC. Its translation: CASSYAGASGSGANVLTF.

A single count supports this clone. The chain couples TRBV7-9 to TRBJ1-2, with D possibly matching TRBD1 (5 bases). The CDR3 extends over 15 amino acids. Germline assignment: CDR1 SEHNR and CDR2 FQNEAQ (reference sequence). V was pared by 0 bases and J by 7 bases, with 15 bases between. CDR3 residues: CASSLAGGVTAGYTF. The CDR3 DNA reads TGTGCCAGCAGCTTAGCGGGAGGGGTTACCGCTGGCTACACCTTC.

The chain links TRBV5-4 to TRBJ1-2; D ambiguous. Germline CDR1 is SGHNT and CDR2 is YYREEE (reference sequence). Between the trimmed V and J ends, which lost 3 bases and 4 bases, there was a span of 4 bases. The CDR3 has 11 residues. CDR3 sequence: CASSSVYGYTF. The CDR3 DNA follows: TGTGCCAGCAGCTCCGTCTATGGCTACACCTTC.

The chain has TRBV7-2 and TRBJ2-2; the D gene is possibly TRBD1 (6 bases). The germline CDR1 and CDR2 sequences are SGHTA and FQGNSA. CDR3 size: 15 residues. With 5 bases removed from V and 1 base from J, the gap between germline ends came to 11 bases. Here the CDR3 reads CASSPRQVNTGELFF. For the CDR3, the DNA is TGTGCCAGCAGCCCACGACAGGTGAACACCGGGGAGCTGTTTTTT.

This clone occurred once. The V and J genes are TRBV2 and TRBJ2-7; D call uncertain. Germline V CDR1 and CDR2: SNHLY, FYNNEI. The CDR3 is made up of 11 amino acids. V lost 4 bases and J 3 bases, leaving 4 bases between the germline ends. The CDR3 here is CASSGSYEQYV. CDR3 sequence (DNA): TGTGCCAGCAGTGGGAGCTACGAGCAGTACGTC.

The chain employs TRBV2 and TRBJ2-3, with TRBD2 matching over 12 bases. The V gene's germline CDR1 is SNHLY and CDR2 FYNNEI. The CDR3 is 18 residues long. The V and J ends lost 2 bases and 3 bases, in that order; junction bases with no gene match: 9. The CDR3 here is CASSEFLPGTSGTDTQYF. The CDR3 region has the DNA TGTGCCAGCAGTGAATTCCTACCGGGGACTAGCGGGACAGATACGCAGTATTTT.

The chain links TRBV7-2 to TRBJ2-1, with D hard to call. CDR1 is SGHTA and CDR2 is FQGNSA in the germline V gene. Trimming cost V 2 bases and J 8 bases, with 4 bases left between them. The CDR3 consists of 11 residues. CDR3 sequence reads: CASSLLYEQFF. CDR3 DNA: TGTGCCAGCAGCTTACTCTATGAGCAGTTCTTC.

The V call is TRBV2, the J call TRBJ1-1; no definite D call. The CDR3 covers 14 residues. Germline V gene lookup returns CDR1 SNHLY and CDR2 FYNNEI. V was trimmed by 5 bases and J by 0 bases, leaving 10 bases between them. Here the CDR3 DNA reads TGTGCCAGCAGTCCATTCCTCATGAACACTGAAGCTTTCTTT. As protein: CASSPFLMNTEAFF.

This sequence joins TRBV4-2 and TRBJ2-7; D is undetermined. Per the germline V gene, CDR1 is LGHNA and CDR2 is YNFKEQ. V gave up 1 base and J gave up 0 bases, with 10 bases separating them. This CDR3 has 15 residues. This chain's CDR3 is CASSQGGESSYEQYF. The DNA of the CDR3 is TGTGCCAGCAGCCAAGGTGGTGAGAGCTCCTACGAGCAGTACTTC.

The rearrangement joins TRBV11-3 to TRBJ2-2; D is tentatively TRBD1 or TRBD2 (5 bases each). Trimming left V 5 bases short and J 3 bases short, with 16 bases between. Germline CDR1 SGHNT, CDR2 YENEEA. This CDR3 spans 16 amino acids. CDR3 residues: CASSTPWGSDTGELFF. For the CDR3, the DNA is TGTGCCAGCAGCACCCCGTGGGGGTCGGACACCGGGGAGCTGTTTTTT.

The DNA for the CDR3 is TGTGCCACCACCTTCATCGGGGGGGGGAACAGCGACAACTATGGCTACACCTTC. This codes for CATTFIGGGNSDNYGYTF. The V and J genes are TRBV24-1 and TRBJ1-2; possible D gene TRBD1, 5 bases. V lost 8 bases, J lost 2 bases, and 26 bases lay in between. CDR3 length: 18 residues. Germline V gene lookup returns CDR1 KGHDR and CDR2 SFDVKD.

This clone turned up a few times. This specimen includes other DNA sequences encoding the same CDR3. J is TRBJ2-1 and V is TRBV5-1; 10 positions match TRBD2. The CDR3 runs to 14 residues. Germline V CDR1 and CDR2: SGHRS, YFSETQ. The J segment lost 3 bases and the V segment lost 3 bases, leaving 0 bases of the junction unmatched. CDR3 nucleotide sequence: TGCGCCAGCAGCTCTAGCGGGGGCTACAATGAGCAGTTCTTC. Translated: CASSSSGGYNEQFF.

This chain joins TRBV7-9 and TRBJ1-1; D remains ambiguous. The CDR3 contains 15 residues. Trimming left V 5 bases short and J 5 bases short, with 18 bases between. CDR1 is SEHNR and CDR2 is FQNEAQ in the germline V gene (reference sequence). In nucleotides, the CDR3 is TGTGCCAGCAGCCTCACCTACGCGGGGAATACTGAAGCTTTCTTT. It is translated as CASSLTYAGNTEAFF.

This rearrangement joins TRBV18 to TRBJ1-5; tentatively, D is TRBD1 (6 bases). The CDR3 extends over 17 amino acids. The V gene's germline CDR1 is KGHSH and CDR2 LQKENI. The V end was cut by 3 bases, the J end by 1 base, with 16 bases between. The CDR3 reads CASSPQGGAGSNQPQHF. The CDR3 DNA reads TGTGCCAGCTCACCGCAAGGGGGGGCAGGGAGCAATCAGCCCCAGCATTTT.

The V and J genes are TRBV9 and TRBJ1-1; D gene unclear. V gave up 0 bases and J gave up 3 bases, with 6 bases separating them. This CDR3 is built from 13 residues. In germline, CDR1 is SGDLS, CDR2 YYNGEE. CDR3 sequence: CASSVVVDTEAFF. The CDR3 nucleotides are TGTGCCAGCAGCGTAGTTGTCGACACTGAAGCTTTCTTT.

The chain links TRBV7-2 to TRBJ2-1; tentatively, D is TRBD1 (6 bases). V was shortened by 4 bases and J by 3 bases, with 10 bases between the two germline ends. Germline V gene data show CDR1 as SGHTA and CDR2 as FQGNSA. The CDR3 has 14 amino acids. Here the CDR3 reads CASSWRQDYNEQFF. CDR3 nucleotide sequence: TGTGCCAGCAGCTGGAGACAGGACTACAATGAGCAGTTCTTC.

The rearrangement uses TRBV7-9 and TRBJ2-1, with 7 bases identical to TRBD2. This CDR3 has 15 amino acids. CDR1 and CDR2 from the germline V gene are SEHNR and FQNEAQ (reference sequence). The V gene end was trimmed by 3 bases and the J gene end by 3 bases; junction bases not matched to a gene: 5. The CDR3 sequence: CASSFTGGIYNEQFF. The CDR3 region has the DNA TGTGCCAGCAGCTTCACGGGGGGTATCTACAATGAGCAGTTCTTC.

The chain's CDR3 is CASGLFNSGEGGNSPLHF. The CDR3, as DNA: TGTGCTAGTGGTTTGTTCAATTCAGGGGAGGGCGGCAATTCACCCCTCCACTTT. The chain recombines TRBV12-5 with TRBJ1-6; the D gene is possibly TRBD1 (6 bases). Deletions cut 2 bases from V and 7 bases from J, with 21 bases between. Germline V gene data show CDR1 as LGHNT and CDR2 as FRNRAP. The CDR3 extends over 18 amino acids.